Here is one TCR beta chain with its context. This sample was taken from a study of blood T cell repertoires in COVID-19. Adults between about 18 and 95 years of age took part from some 25 US areas. In the study's own analysis: Nucleated cell number was recorded as an estimate derived from reference gene primer amplification. Produced via immunoSEQ multiplex PCR; TCRdb's table is partial and in-frame only. The V and J calls and clone size come from that table; D and trimming were worked out from the DNA. The data hold roughly 210,000 clones, with roughly 91% observed a single time. This CDR3 spans 12 amino acids. V dropped 6 bases and J dropped 3; count of bases not matched to a gene: 2. Germline loops: CDR1 SEHNR, CDR2 FQNEAQ (reference sequence).

The sample consisted of PBMCs or T cells enriched from blood (not recorded which). This TCR was recovered from a man under 40 in a cohort exposed to, infected with or recovered from COVID-19 (not recorded which). The J gene is TRBJ2-7, the V gene TRBV7-9; 7 bases fit TRBD2. Here the CDR3 DNA reads TGTGCCAGCAGGGCTAGCGGCTACGAGCAGTACTTC. It is translated as CASRASGYEQYF.